This T cell receptor beta chain was recorded in a study of blood T cell repertoires in COVID-19 (dated by TCRdb to the early 2020s). For context, the study as a whole: The collaborator samples originated in the United States, Italy and Spain and spanned the acute and convalescent phases of COVID-19. Deeply sampled blood TCRbeta repertoires from subjects exposed to, actively infected with, or recovered from COVID-19 were included in the dataset. Nearly every sample came with metadata listing a de-identified subject ID, COVID-19 status, age in years and sex. Where available, HLA class I and class II types were taken from metadata supplied by the sample provider and were not determined by assay-based typing. The material from the prospective study consisted of cDNA or gDNA derived from T cells, B-cell-depleted T cells, or PBMCs. The samples were drawn from two sources: the first 160 participants of the ongoing ImmuneRACE study, and 1,254 subjects contributed by 6 global collaborators. The repertoires were released in a freely available public database meant as a resource for research on the immune response to SARS-CoV-2.

Here V drops 5 bases and J drops 3 bases, and the junction holds 6 bases not matched to any gene. Reading from cysteine to phenylalanine, the CDR3 counts 16 amino acids. The only DNA kept is the CDR3, 48 bases in frame from the first base. CDR1 and CDR2, looked up from the germline V gene, are SGHAT and FQNNGV. Summary of the overall study and its limitations: Clinical and demographic metadata were provided uncurated, with the amount varying by source and participant.

TCRbeta CDR3 regions were amplified from genomic DNA by means of the immunoSEQ Assay, a bias-controlled multiplex PCR. On the study's bioinformatics: Nucleated cell counts per sample were estimated from amplification of reference gene primers within the assay. To quantify the absolute abundance of each unique TCRbeta CDR3 rearrangement, sequence reads were collapsed and filtered. Productive Simpson clonality was computed per sample as the square root of Simpson's diversity index over productive rearrangements. TCRdb mirrors the immuneACCESS table, restricted to in-frame sequences. Some clones are absent from its copies; in checked studies, under half trace to an unresolved V gene, and the reason for the others is unknown. The V and J calls and clone size come from that table; D and trimming were worked out from the DNA. The sample table shows more than 300,000 clones, and 88% are seen once. The top ten hold more than 1% of the sample.

As regards this clone: Its antigen remains undetermined. Per-base qualities were not stored, and no clone one base away is much larger.

Enrolling through a virtual design, the prospective study's participants ranged in age from roughly 18 to 90 years and lived across roughly 23 United States geographic areas. To assign participants to cohorts, the prospective study relied on clinical history that participants themselves reported in a screening survey and a study questionnaire. ImmuneRACE Cohort 3 recovered participants were defined by two consecutive negative NP/OP PCR tests, healthcare professional clearance, or symptom resolution. Each participant in the prospective study had whole blood, serum and a nasopharyngeal or oropharyngeal swab collected by mobile phlebotomists. Participants in the prospective study had the option to provide additional blood draws and questionnaires over a roughly two-month period. Before DNA extraction, blood samples from the prospective study were shipped at room temperature or frozen.

The V and J genes are TRBV11-2 and TRBJ2-1, and 11 bases in between align with TRBD2. This clonotype was obtained from a woman between 18 and 29 years old who had recovered from COVID-19. The material sequenced was PBMCs or T cells enriched from blood (not recorded which). The DNA sequence is as follows: TGTGCCAGCAGCCCAAGACTAGCGGGGCTCTACAATGAGCAGTTCTTC. It encodes CASSPRLAGLYNEQFF.